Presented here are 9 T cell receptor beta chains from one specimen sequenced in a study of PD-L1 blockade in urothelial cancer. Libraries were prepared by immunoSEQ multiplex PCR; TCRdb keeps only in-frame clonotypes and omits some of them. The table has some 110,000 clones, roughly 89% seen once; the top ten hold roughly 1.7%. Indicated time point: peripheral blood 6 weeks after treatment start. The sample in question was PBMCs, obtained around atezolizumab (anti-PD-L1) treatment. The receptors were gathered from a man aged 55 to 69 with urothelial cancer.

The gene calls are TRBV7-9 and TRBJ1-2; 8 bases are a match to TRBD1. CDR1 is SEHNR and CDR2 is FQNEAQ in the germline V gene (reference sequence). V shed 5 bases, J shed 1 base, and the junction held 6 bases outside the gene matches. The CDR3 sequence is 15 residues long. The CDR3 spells CASSPGQGLNYGYTF. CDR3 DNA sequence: TGTGCCAGCAGCCCAGGACAGGGACTTAACTATGGCTACACCTTC.

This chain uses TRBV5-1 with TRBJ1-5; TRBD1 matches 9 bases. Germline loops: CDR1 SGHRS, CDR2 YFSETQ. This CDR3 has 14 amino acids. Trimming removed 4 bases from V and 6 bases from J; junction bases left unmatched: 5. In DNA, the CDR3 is TGCGCCAGCAGCCCGGGACAGGGCCTTCAGCCCCAGCATTTT. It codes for CASSPGQGLQPQHF.

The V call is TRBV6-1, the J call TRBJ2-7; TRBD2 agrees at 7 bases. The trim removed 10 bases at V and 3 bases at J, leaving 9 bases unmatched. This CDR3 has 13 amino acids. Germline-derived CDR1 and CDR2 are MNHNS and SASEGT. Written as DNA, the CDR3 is TGTGCCATTCGCCTAGCGGACGGCTACGAGCAGTACTTC. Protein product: CAIRLADGYEQYF.

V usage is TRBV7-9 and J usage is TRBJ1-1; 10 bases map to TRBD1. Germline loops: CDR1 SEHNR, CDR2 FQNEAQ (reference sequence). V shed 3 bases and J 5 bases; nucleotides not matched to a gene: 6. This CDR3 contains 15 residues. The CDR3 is CASSFGWDRGTEAFF. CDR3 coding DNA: TGTGCCAGCAGCTTTGGGTGGGACAGGGGTACTGAAGCTTTCTTT.

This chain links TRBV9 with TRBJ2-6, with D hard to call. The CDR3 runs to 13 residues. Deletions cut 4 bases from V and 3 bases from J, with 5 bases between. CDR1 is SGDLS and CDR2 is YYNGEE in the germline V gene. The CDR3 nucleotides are TGTGCCAGCAGCACACGTGGGGCCAACGTCCTGACTTTC. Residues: CASSTRGANVLTF. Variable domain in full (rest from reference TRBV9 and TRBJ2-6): DSGVTQTPKHLITATGQRVTLRCSPRSGDLSVYWYQQSLDQGLQFLIQYYNGEERAKGNILERFSAQQFPDLHSELNLSSLELGDSALYFCASSTRGANVLTFGAGSRLTVL.

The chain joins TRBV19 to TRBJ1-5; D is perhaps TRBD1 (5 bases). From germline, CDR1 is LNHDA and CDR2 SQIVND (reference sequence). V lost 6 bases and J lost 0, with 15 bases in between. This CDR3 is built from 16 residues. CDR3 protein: CASRNPQGNSNQPQHF. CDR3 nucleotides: TGTGCCAGTAGGAACCCTCAGGGAAATAGCAATCAGCCCCAGCATTTT. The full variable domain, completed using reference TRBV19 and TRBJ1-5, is DGGITQSPKYLFRKEGQNVTLSCEQNLNHDAMYWYRQDPGQGLRLIYYSQIVNDFQKGDIAEGYSVSREKKESFPLTVTSAQKNPTAFYLCASRNPQGNSNQPQHFGDGTRLSIL.

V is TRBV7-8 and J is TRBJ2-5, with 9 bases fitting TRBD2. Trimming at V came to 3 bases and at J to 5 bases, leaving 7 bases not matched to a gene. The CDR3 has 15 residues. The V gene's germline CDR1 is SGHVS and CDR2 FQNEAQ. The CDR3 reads CASSFERGVGETQYF. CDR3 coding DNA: TGTGCCAGCAGCTTTGAGCGGGGGGTTGGGGAGACCCAGTACTTC.

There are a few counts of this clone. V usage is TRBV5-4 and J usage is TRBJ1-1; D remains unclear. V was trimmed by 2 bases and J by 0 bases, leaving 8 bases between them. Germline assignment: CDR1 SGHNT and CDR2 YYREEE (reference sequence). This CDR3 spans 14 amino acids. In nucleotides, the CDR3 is TGTGCCAGCAGCTTCTCAGTTGTGAACACTGAAGCTTTCTTT. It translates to CASSFSVVNTEAFF. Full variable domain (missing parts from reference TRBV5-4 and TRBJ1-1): ETGVTQSPTHLIKTRGQQVTLRCSSQSGHNTVSWYQQALGQGPQFIFQYYREEENGRGNFPPRFSGLQFPNYSSELNVNALELDDSALYLCASSFSVVNTEAFFGQGTRLTVV.

In nucleotides, the CDR3 is TGCGCCAGCAGTACAGGGGACCGTGGCTACACCTTC. It encodes CASSTGDRGYTF. The genes are TRBV5-1 and TRBJ1-2, with 7 nucleotides matching TRBD1. V trimming: 5 bases; J trimming: 7 bases; junction bases outside the gene matches: 5. Germline V gives CDR1 SGHRS, CDR2 YFSETQ. The CDR3 contains 12 residues.